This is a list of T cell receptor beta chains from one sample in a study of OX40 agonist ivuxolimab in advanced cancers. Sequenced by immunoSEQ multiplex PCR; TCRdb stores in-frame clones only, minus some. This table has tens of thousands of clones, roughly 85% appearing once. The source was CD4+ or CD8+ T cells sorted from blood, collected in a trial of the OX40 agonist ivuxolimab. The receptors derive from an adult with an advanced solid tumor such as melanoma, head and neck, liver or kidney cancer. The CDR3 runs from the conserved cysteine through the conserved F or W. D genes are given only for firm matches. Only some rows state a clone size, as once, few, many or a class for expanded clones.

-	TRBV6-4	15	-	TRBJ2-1	CASSEKGAEYNEQFF	TGTGCCAGCAGCGAGAAAGGAGCGGAATACAATGAGCAGTTCTTC
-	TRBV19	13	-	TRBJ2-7	CASSPRAAYEQYF	TGTGCCAGTAGTCCCCGGGCCGCCTACGAGCAGTACTTC
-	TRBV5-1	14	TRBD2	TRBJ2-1	CASRGEAGYNEQFF	TGCGCCAGCAGAGGGGAAGCGGGGTACAATGAGCAGTTCTTC
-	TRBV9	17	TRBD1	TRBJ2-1	CASSARDRGTSYNEQFF	TGTGCCAGCAGCGCCAGAGACAGGGGAACTTCGTACAATGAGCAGTTCTTC
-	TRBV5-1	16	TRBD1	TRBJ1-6	CASSLGQGAIESPLHF	TGCGCCAGCAGCTTGGGTCAGGGGGCAATTGAGTCACCCCTCCACTTT
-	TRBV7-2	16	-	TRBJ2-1	CASSLVGSAPYNEQFF	TGTGCCAGCAGCTTAGTTGGGTCCGCCCCATACAATGAGCAGTTCTTC
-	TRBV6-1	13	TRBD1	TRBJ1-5	CARDTGDNQPQHF	TGTGCCAGGGACACAGGGGACAATCAGCCCCAGCATTTT
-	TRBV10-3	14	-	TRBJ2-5	CAISDGGVEETQYF	TGTGCCATCAGTGATGGAGGGGTCGAAGAGACCCAGTACTTC
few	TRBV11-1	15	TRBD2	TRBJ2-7	CASSRNSGRGYEQYF	TGTGCCAGCAGCCGCAATAGCGGGAGAGGCTACGAGCAGTACTTC
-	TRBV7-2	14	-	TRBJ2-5	CASSPPGGQETQYF	TGTGCCAGCAGCCCCCCCGGGGGTCAAGAGACCCAGTACTTC
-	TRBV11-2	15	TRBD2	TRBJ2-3	CASSWSGGKGDTQYF	TGTGCCAGCAGCTGGAGCGGGGGTAAAGGAGATACGCAGTATTTT
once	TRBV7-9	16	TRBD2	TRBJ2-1	CASSTPSGSRYNEQFF	TGTGCCAGCAGCACACCTAGCGGGAGTAGGTACAATGAGCAGTTCTTC
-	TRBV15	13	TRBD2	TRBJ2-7	CATSRQTSDEQYF	TGTGCCACCAGCAGACAGACTAGCGACGAGCAGTACTTC
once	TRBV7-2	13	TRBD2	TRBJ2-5	CASGVGGQETQYF	TGTGCCTCAGGCGTCGGGGGGCAAGAGACCCAGTACTTC
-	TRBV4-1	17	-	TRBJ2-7	CASSQGQVSQGSYEQYF	TGCGCCAGCAGCCAAGGTCAAGTCTCCCAGGGCTCCTACGAGCAGTACTTC
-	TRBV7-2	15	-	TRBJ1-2	CASSPPPWERGGYTF	TGTGCCAGCAGCCCCCCCCCGTGGGAAAGGGGTGGCTACACCTTC
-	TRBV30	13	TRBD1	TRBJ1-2	CAFNLQGIGGYTF	TGTGCCTTTAACCTACAGGGGATAGGAGGCTACACCTTC
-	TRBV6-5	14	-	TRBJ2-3	CASSPGQYTDTQYF	TGTGCCAGCAGTCCTGGACAGTACACAGATACGCAGTATTTT
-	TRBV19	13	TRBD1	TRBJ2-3	CATLQGAADTQYF	TGTGCCACCCTACAGGGGGCCGCAGATACGCAGTATTTT
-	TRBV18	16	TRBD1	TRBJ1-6	CASSPLPTGTDSPLHF	TGTGCCAGCTCACCACTCCCGACAGGGACGGATTCACCCCTCCACTTT
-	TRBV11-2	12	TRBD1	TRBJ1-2	CASSKDRAISTF	TGTGCCAGCAGCAAGGACAGGGCGATCTCCACCTTC
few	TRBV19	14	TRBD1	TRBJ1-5	CASKDGTGNQPQHF	TGTGCCAGCAAAGACGGGACAGGTAATCAGCCCCAGCATTTT
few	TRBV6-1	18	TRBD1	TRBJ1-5	CASSDKQGTGRSNQPQHF	TGTGCCAGCAGTGACAAACAGGGGACCGGTAGGAGCAATCAGCCCCAGCATTTT
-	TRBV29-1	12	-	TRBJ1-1	CSAMGGVGAPFF	TGCAGCGCTATGGGAGGTGTCGGCGCGCCTTTCTTT
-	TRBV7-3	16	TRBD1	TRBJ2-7	CASSLTASGGPYEQYF	TGTGCCAGCAGCTTAACCGCTTCAGGGGGACCCTACGAGCAGTACTTC
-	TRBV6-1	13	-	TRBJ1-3	CASILSGAYTIYF	TGTGCCAGCATTCTATCGGGGGCCTACACCATATATTTT
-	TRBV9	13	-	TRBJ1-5	CASSVGSNQPQHF	TGTGCCAGCAGCGTAGGTAGCAATCAGCCCCAGCATTTT
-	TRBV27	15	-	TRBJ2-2	CASSLSGSNTGELFF	TGTGCCAGCAGTTTATCGGGATCGAACACCGGGGAGCTGTTTTTT
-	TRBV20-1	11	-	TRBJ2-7	CSARPPLEQYF	TGCAGTGCTAGACCCCCCCTCGAGCAGTACTTC
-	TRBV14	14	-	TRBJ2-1	CASSFNRVFGEQFF	TGTGCCAGCAGTTTTAACAGGGTATTCGGTGAGCAGTTCTTC
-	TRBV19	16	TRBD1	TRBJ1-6	CASSQGDSSYNSPLHF	TGTGCCAGTAGCCAGGGGGACTCCTCCTATAATTCACCCCTCCACTTT
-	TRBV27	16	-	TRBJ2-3	CATYRLLGMVTDTQYF	TGTGCCACCTATCGACTCCTAGGTATGGTCACAGATACGCAGTATTTT
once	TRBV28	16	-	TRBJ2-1	CASSPYGTVSYNEQFF	TGTGCCAGCAGTCCTTATGGGACGGTCTCCTACAATGAGCAGTTCTTC
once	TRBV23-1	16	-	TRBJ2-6	CASPGRLPSGANVLTF	TGCGCCAGCCCCGGCAGACTCCCTTCTGGGGCCAACGTCCTGACTTTC
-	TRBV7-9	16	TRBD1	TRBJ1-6	CASSQDRDFYNSPLHF	TGTGCCAGCAGCCAGGACAGGGATTTCTATAATTCACCCCTCCACTTT
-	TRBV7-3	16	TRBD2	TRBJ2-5	CASRSLWREPLETQYF	TGTGCCAGCCGATCTCTTTGGCGGGAGCCATTGGAGACCCAGTACTTC
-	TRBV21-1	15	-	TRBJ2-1	CASSNRGKEYNEQFF	TGTGCCAGCAGCAATAGGGGGAAAGAATACAATGAGCAGTTCTTC
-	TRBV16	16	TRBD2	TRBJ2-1	CASSPRTSGGYNEQFF	TGTGCCAGCAGCCCGAGGACTAGCGGGGGGTACAATGAGCAGTTCTTC
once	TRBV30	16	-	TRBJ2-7	CAWSPKGDFSSYEQYF	TGTGCCTGGAGTCCAAAGGGAGATTTCTCCTCCTACGAGCAGTACTTC
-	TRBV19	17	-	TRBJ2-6	CASSLQGMGSGANVLTF	TGTGCCAGTAGCCTACAGGGCATGGGCTCTGGGGCCAACGTCCTGACTTTC
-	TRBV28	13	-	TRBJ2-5	CASSLGGEETQYF	TGTGCCAGCAGTTTGGGGGGCGAAGAGACCCAGTACTTC